A selection of T cell receptor beta chains follows, all from one sample in a study of blood T cell repertoires in COVID-19. Using immunoSEQ multiplex PCR, the repertoire was profiled, and TCRdb retains in-frame clones only, with some absent. The profile covers some 230,000 clones, with approximately 86% appearing a single time and roughly 10% taken by the ten largest. Sequencing was performed on peripheral blood. The source is a woman aged 45-59 years with COVID-19, enrolled during active disease. Each CDR3 is given with its conserved first and last residue. Each record gives: clone size, J gene, D gene, V gene, CDR3 protein, CDR3 DNA. D genes are given only for firm matches. Some rows mark clone size as missing; the rest say once, few, many or name a class of expanded clone.

>once|TRBJ1-5|TRBD1|TRBV6-1
CASSEYLTGGRGQPQHF
TGTGCCAGCAGTGAATATCTGACAGGGGGCAGAGGGCAGCCCCAGCATTTT
>.|TRBJ2-7|.|TRBV4-1
CASSLLGSGDTQRYEQYF
TGCGCCAGCAGCCTCCTAGGTTCAGGGGACACCCAGCGCTACGAGCAGTACTTC
>.|TRBJ1-5|.|TRBV6-2/TRBV6-3
CASSYLGEGQPQHF
TGTGCCAGCAGTTACCTCGGGGAGGGCCAGCCCCAGCATTTT
>.|TRBJ2-3|TRBD2|TRBV20-1
CSASTPSGGITDTQYF
TGCAGTGCTAGTACCCCTAGCGGGGGGATCACAGATACGCAGTATTTT
>.|TRBJ2-1|.|TRBV19
CASEAGPASNEQFF
TGTGCCAGTGAGGCCGGCCCTGCCTCCAATGAGCAGTTCTTC
>.|TRBJ2-5|.|TRBV13
CASSFSPTQETQYF
TGTGCCAGCAGCTTTTCTCCTACCCAAGAGACCCAGTACTTC
>.|TRBJ1-2|TRBD1|TRBV10-3
CAIGAGQGTLYGYTF
TGTGCCATCGGAGCCGGACAGGGGACCCTCTATGGCTACACCTTC
>.|TRBJ1-2|TRBD1|TRBV11-3
CASSFRTGDGYTF
TGTGCCAGCAGCTTCCGGACAGGGGATGGCTACACCTTC
>few|TRBJ1-6|TRBD1|TRBV18
CASSPTTGQGRSPLHF
TGTGCCAGCTCACCAACGACGGGACAGGGAAGGTCACCCCTCCACTTT
>once|TRBJ1-1|.|TRBV28
CATVIGRGKTEAFF
TGTGCCACCGTGATCGGTAGGGGAAAGACTGAAGCTTTCTTT
>.|TRBJ1-3|.|TRBV7-2
CASSPPGNTIYF
TGTGCCAGCAGCCCTCCTGGAAACACCATATATTTT
>.|TRBJ1-2|.|TRBV9
CASSVGSGNYGYTF
TGTGCCAGCAGCGTAGGGTCAGGGAACTATGGCTACACCTTC
>few|TRBJ1-5|TRBD1|TRBV2
CASSDGRGLDQPQHF
TGTGCCAGCAGTGACGGCAGGGGGCTGGATCAGCCCCAGCATTTT
>once|TRBJ1-6|.|TRBV30
CAWTLGHRFNSPLHF
TGTGCCTGGACCCTCGGGCACAGGTTTAATTCACCCCTCCACTTT
>.|TRBJ2-2|TRBD1|TRBV6-6
CASSPTGGANTGELFF
TGTGCCAGCAGCCCGACAGGGGGCGCGAACACCGGGGAGCTGTTTTTT
>few|TRBJ2-1|.|TRBV6-2/TRBV6-3
CASSLRDTNYNEQFF
TGTGCCAGCAGCCTCCGGGACACTAACTACAATGAGCAGTTCTTC
>.|TRBJ2-7|.|TRBV10-3
CAIGAALYEQYF
TGTGCCATCGGAGCAGCCCTTTACGAGCAGTACTTC
>.|TRBJ2-7|TRBD2|TRBV27
CASSLSGTSGRYEQYF
TGTGCCAGCAGTTTATCCGGGACTAGCGGGCGTTACGAGCAGTACTTC
>.|TRBJ1-5|.|TRBV7-9
CASSPPGSNQPQHF
TGTGCCAGCAGCCCTCCGGGATCTAATCAGCCCCAGCATTTT
>once|TRBJ2-7|.|TRBV7-9
CASTLRGNDEQYF
TGTGCCAGCACGTTACGAGGGAACGACGAGCAGTACTTC
>once|TRBJ1-6|.|TRBV2
CASSEGQLTSYNSPLHF
TGTGCCAGCAGTGAAGGCCAACTTACCTCCTATAATTCACCCCTCCACTTT
>.|TRBJ2-1|TRBD2|TRBV5-4
CASSPRAGGGSYNEQFF
TGTGCCAGCAGCCCACGTGCTGGGGGGGGCTCCTACAATGAGCAGTTCTTC
>.|TRBJ1-3|TRBD1|TRBV29-1
CSVEERGQAGNTIYF
TGCAGCGTTGAAGAAAGGGGACAGGCCGGAAACACCATATATTTT
>.|TRBJ1-6|TRBD1|TRBV15
CATSRSGTEYSSSYNSPLHF
TGTGCCACCAGCCGTTCCGGGACAGAATACTCGAGCTCCTATAATTCACCCCTCCACTTT
>.|TRBJ1-3|.|TRBV19
CASSIRGPSGNTIYF
TGTGCCAGTAGTATCAGGGGTCCGTCTGGAAACACCATATATTTT
>.|TRBJ1-5|.|TRBV7-2
CASSLALGKSNQPQHF
TGTGCCAGCAGCTTAGCCCTGGGCAAGAGCAATCAGCCCCAGCATTTT
>.|TRBJ2-1|.|TRBV7-2
CASSLAGGYNEQFF
TGTGCCAGCAGCTTAGCGGGGGGATACAATGAGCAGTTCTTC
>.|TRBJ1-5|TRBD1|TRBV28
CASSLRDRGYVKPQHF
TGTGCCAGCAGTTTACGGGACAGGGGATATGTGAAGCCCCAGCATTTT
>.|TRBJ2-7|TRBD1|TRBV6-2/TRBV6-3
CASSYLDRVNEQYF
TGTGCCAGCAGTTACCTCGACAGGGTCAACGAGCAGTACTTC
>.|TRBJ1-3|.|TRBV30
CAWSVRSSGNTIYF
TGTGCCTGGAGTGTACGGAGCTCTGGAAACACCATATATTTT
>once|TRBJ1-1|.|TRBV5-4
CASSSNSRGGTEAFF
TGTGCCAGCAGCTCGAATTCCAGAGGAGGTACTGAAGCTTTCTTT
>.|TRBJ1-2|TRBD1|TRBV6-5
CASIASGGRHYGYTF
TGTGCCAGCATCGCCTCAGGGGGGAGGCACTATGGCTACACCTTC
>few|TRBJ1-1|TRBD1|TRBV6-5
CASTRGQFGSEAFF
TGTGCCAGCACCCGGGGACAGTTCGGCTCTGAAGCTTTCTTT
>.|TRBJ1-2|TRBD1|TRBV13
CASSPRQGLHTNYGYTF
TGTGCCAGCAGCCCCCGACAGGGGCTACACACTAACTATGGCTACACCTTC
>.|TRBJ2-7|TRBD1|TRBV6-1
CASSEARPGAGGYEQYF
TGTGCCAGCAGTGAAGCGCGGCCTGGGGCAGGGGGCTACGAGCAGTACTTC
>.|TRBJ2-1|TRBD1|TRBV13
CASNRGQGFNEQFF
TGTGCCAGCAACCGAGGACAGGGCTTTAATGAGCAGTTCTTC
>.|TRBJ1-6|.|TRBV5-1
CASSLDRQASNSPLHF
TGCGCCAGCAGCTTGGATCGACAGGCCTCCAATTCACCCCTCCACTTT
>.|TRBJ2-5|TRBD1|TRBV30
CAWSHIGRGREETQYF
TGTGCCTGGAGTCACATAGGCAGGGGGCGCGAAGAGACCCAGTACTTC
>few|TRBJ1-1|TRBD1|TRBV5-1
CASSLDRGRMNTEAFF
TGCGCCAGCAGCTTGGACAGGGGGCGCATGAACACTGAAGCTTTCTTT
>.|TRBJ2-4|TRBD2|TRBV28
CASSSAGGAKNIQYF
TGTGCCAGCAGTTCCGCGGGGGGTGCCAAAAACATTCAGTACTTC
>.|TRBJ1-5|.|TRBV10-3
CAISVRGGQPQHF
TGTGCCATCAGTGTTCGCGGGGGTCAGCCCCAGCATTTT
>.|TRBJ2-1|.|TRBV29-1
CSVKTGLDSYNEQFF
TGCAGCGTCAAAACAGGTCTCGACTCCTACAATGAGCAGTTCTTC
>.|TRBJ2-1|TRBD2|TRBV10-3
CAISETGLASNEQFF
TGTGCCATCAGTGAGACGGGACTAGCATCTAATGAGCAGTTCTTC
>.|TRBJ2-3|TRBD2|TRBV15
CATSRELTSGGTDTQYF
TGTGCCACCAGCAGAGAGTTAACTAGCGGGGGTACAGATACGCAGTATTTT
>.|TRBJ1-1|.|TRBV13
CASSRGSANTEAFF
TGTGCCAGCAGCCGGGGGTCGGCGAACACTGAAGCTTTCTTT
>.|TRBJ2-2|.|TRBV5-4
CASSFQSGNGELFF
TGTGCCAGCAGCTTTCAATCCGGGAACGGGGAGCTGTTTTTT
>.|TRBJ2-7|TRBD1|TRBV6-2/TRBV6-3
CASSPQGAEQYF
TGTGCCAGCAGTCCGCAGGGGGCCGAGCAGTACTTC
>.|TRBJ1-5|.|TRBV4-1
CASSLHPGADNQPQHF
TGCGCCAGCAGCCTACACCCTGGGGCCGACAATCAGCCCCAGCATTTT
>.|TRBJ1-5|TRBD1|TRBV6-2/TRBV6-3
CASSSGDRVGNQPQHF
TGTGCCAGCAGCTCTGGGGACAGGGTAGGGAATCAGCCCCAGCATTTT
>.|TRBJ2-7|.|TRBV5-8
CASSPRAGFYEQYF
TGTGCCAGCAGCCCCCGGGCAGGGTTCTACGAGCAGTACTTC
>.|TRBJ1-2|.|TRBV19
CASTLREHYGYTF
TGTGCCAGTACCCTAAGAGAGCACTATGGCTACACCTTC
>.|TRBJ1-3|TRBD1|TRBV6-5
CASNQQGSGNTIYF
TGTGCCAGCAATCAACAGGGGTCTGGAAACACCATATATTTT
>.|TRBJ1-2|TRBD1|TRBV19
CASSPRTGANYGYTF
TGTGCCAGTAGTCCCAGGACAGGGGCAAACTATGGCTACACCTTC
>.|TRBJ1-5|.|TRBV11-3
CASSIGTRRSNQPQHF
TGTGCCAGCAGCATCGGGACAAGGAGGAGCAATCAGCCCCAGCATTTT
>.|TRBJ1-6|TRBD1|TRBV5-6
CASSLTGVEPLHF
TGTGCCAGCAGCCTGACAGGGGTGGAACCCCTCCACTTT